The rows below give T cell receptor beta chains drawn from one sample of a study of cytomegalovirus exposure and HLA in healthy donors. Data came from immunoSEQ multiplex PCR; TCRdb stores just in-frame clones and leaves some out. The sample lists about 110,000 clones; around 85% were seen once. The sample comprised PBMCs. The receptors come from a man aged 30 to 39 in good health and CMV-seropositive. CDR3s include the opening cysteine and the closing phenylalanine or tryptophan. Not every row has a clone size; where given, it reads once, few, many or a size class.

length	J	V	size	CDR3
14	TRBJ2-7	TRBV5-1	.	CASSAGTSGYEQYF
12	TRBJ2-2	TRBV25-1	.	CASSLPAGELFF
15	TRBJ1-2	TRBV6-5	.	CASSAQGGIEDGYTF
15	TRBJ1-4	TRBV28	.	CASGVTSAGNEKLFF
16	TRBJ2-7	TRBV18	.	CASSPSNTTGRYEQYF
17	TRBJ1-5	TRBV5-6	.	CASSLEGSSGVNQPQHF
13	TRBJ1-1	TRBV2	.	CASSETRSTEAFF
14	TRBJ2-2	TRBV28	.	CASSPLFTEGELFF
14	TRBJ1-1	TRBV5-1	.	CASRAGGLGSEAFF
15	TRBJ1-3	TRBV5-1	.	CASSATGFSGNTIYF
15	TRBJ1-2	TRBV19	.	CASTPNRQPNYGYTF
14	TRBJ1-5	TRBV19	.	CASSQQGESQPQHF
13	TRBJ1-5	TRBV2	.	CASSEDEGQPQHF
14	TRBJ2-7	TRBV4-1	.	CASSQGLGSYEQYF
13	TRBJ1-1	TRBV29-1	.	CSVLRGGQTEAFF
16	TRBJ1-3	TRBV4-1	.	CASSQGEARSGNTIYF
14	TRBJ2-5	TRBV6-5	once	CASSDRDNQETQYF
17	TRBJ1-5	TRBV5-8	few	CASSLEGARDGNQPQHF
16	TRBJ2-3	TRBV12-5	.	CASGLVRPGGTDTQYF
16	TRBJ2-2	TRBV18	.	CASSPPGGLNTGELFF
15	TRBJ2-3	TRBV9	once	CASSQLAGGTDTQYF
15	TRBJ2-7	TRBV4-2	.	CASSQEGGRSYEQYF
16	TRBJ1-1	TRBV5-6	.	CASSFGAQGEDTEAFF
19	TRBJ2-3	TRBV7-8	.	CASSLTGTRALLSTDTQYF
16	TRBJ1-1	TRBV19	.	CASSILGGTTNTEAFF
15	TRBJ2-3	TRBV7-9	.	CASSPPGTSVDTQYF
16	TRBJ2-1	TRBV7-2	.	CASSSRSGGLYNEQFF
14	TRBJ1-1	TRBV18	.	CASSPGRVGTEAFF
14	TRBJ1-5	TRBV10-2	.	CASNGQGWGQPQHF
15	TRBJ1-2	TRBV18	.	CASSPGQEVQDGYTF
14	TRBJ2-1	TRBV19	.	CASSPRGRGNEQFF
14	TRBJ1-1	TRBV27	.	CASSSDRILSEAFF
17	TRBJ1-2	TRBV4-1	.	CASSLRPPGTGVDGYTF
13	TRBJ2-4	TRBV5-1	.	CASRTGLENIQYF
16	TRBJ2-5	TRBV18	.	CASSPPTAGTLETQYF